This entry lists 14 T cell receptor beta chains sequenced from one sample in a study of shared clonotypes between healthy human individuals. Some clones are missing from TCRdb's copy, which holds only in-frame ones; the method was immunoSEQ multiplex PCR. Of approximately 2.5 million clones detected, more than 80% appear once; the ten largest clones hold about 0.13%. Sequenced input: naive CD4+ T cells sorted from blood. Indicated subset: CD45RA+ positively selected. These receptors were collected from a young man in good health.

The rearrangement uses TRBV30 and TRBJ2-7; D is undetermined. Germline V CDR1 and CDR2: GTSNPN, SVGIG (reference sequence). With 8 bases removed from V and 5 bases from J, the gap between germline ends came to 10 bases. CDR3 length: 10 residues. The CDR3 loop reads CALRHHEQYF. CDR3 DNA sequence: TGTGCCCTGCGACACCACGAGCAGTACTTC.

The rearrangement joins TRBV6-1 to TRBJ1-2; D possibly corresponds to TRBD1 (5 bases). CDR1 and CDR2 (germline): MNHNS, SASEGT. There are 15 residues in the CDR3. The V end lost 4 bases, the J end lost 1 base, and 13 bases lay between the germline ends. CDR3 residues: CASSGGMGGNYGYTF. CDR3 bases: TGTGCCAGCAGTGGGGGGATGGGGGGTAACTATGGCTACACCTTC.

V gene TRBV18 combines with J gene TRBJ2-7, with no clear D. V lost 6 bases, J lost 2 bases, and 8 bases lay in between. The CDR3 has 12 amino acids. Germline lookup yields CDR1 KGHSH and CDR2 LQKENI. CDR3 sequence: CASSQETYEQYF. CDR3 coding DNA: TGTGCCAGCTCCCAGGAGACCTACGAGCAGTACTTC.

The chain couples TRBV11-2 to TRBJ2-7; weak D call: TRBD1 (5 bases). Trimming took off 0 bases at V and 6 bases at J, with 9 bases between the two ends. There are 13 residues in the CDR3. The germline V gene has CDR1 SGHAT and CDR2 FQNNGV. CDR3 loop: CASSLDAGIEQYF. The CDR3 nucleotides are TGTGCCAGCAGCTTAGACGCAGGGATCGAGCAGTACTTC.

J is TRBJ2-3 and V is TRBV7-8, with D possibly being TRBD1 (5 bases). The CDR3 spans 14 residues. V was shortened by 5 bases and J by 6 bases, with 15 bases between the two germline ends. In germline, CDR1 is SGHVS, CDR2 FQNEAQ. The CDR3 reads CASSPKGDADTQYF. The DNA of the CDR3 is TGTGCCAGCAGCCCGAAAGGGGATGCGGATACGCAGTATTTT.

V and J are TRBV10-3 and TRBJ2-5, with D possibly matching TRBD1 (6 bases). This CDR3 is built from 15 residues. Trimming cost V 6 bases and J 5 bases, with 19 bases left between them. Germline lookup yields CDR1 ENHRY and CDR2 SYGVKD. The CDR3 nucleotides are TGTGCCATCAGACGCTGGGATCAGGGGTGGGAGACCCAGTACTTC. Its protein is CAIRRWDQGWETQYF.

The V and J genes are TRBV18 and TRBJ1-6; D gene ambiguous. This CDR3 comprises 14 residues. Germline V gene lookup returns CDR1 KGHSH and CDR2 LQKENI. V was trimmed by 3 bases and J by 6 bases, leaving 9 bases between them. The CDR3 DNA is TGTGCCAGCTCACCTGATTTGGGTAATTCACCCCTCCACTTT. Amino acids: CASSPDLGNSPLHF.

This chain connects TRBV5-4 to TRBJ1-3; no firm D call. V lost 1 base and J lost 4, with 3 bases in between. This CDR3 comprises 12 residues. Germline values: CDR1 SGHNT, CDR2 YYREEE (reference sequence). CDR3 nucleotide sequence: TGTGCCAGCAGCTTGTTCGGAAACACCATATATTTT. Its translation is CASSLFGNTIYF.

CDR3 amino acids: CASSQGRVLQPQHF. The CDR3 nucleotides are TGCGCCAGCAGCCAAGGAAGGGTGTTGCAGCCCCAGCATTTT. The genes are TRBV4-1 and TRBJ1-5; no definite D call. Trimming stripped 1 base from V and 7 bases from J, with 11 bases between. The CDR3 is made up of 14 amino acids. CDR1 and CDR2 (germline): MGHRA, YSYEKL.

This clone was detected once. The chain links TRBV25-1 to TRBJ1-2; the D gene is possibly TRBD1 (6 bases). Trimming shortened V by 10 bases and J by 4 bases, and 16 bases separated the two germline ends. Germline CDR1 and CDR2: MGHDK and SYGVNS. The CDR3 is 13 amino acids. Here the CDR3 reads CATNRGTPYGYTF. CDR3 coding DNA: TGTGCCACGAATAGGGGGACCCCCTATGGCTACACCTTC.

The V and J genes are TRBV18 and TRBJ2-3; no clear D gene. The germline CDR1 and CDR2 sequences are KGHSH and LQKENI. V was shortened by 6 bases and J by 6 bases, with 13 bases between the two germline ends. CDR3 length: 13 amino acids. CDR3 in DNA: TGTGCCAGCTCCTCCTTTGCGACGGATACGCAGTATTTT. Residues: CASSSFATDTQYF.

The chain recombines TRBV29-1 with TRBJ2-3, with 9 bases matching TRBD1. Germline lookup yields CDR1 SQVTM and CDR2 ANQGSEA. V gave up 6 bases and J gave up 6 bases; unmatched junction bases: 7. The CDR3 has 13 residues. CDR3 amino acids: CSVDRGWSDTQYF. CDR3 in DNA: TGCAGCGTGGACAGGGGATGGTCGGATACGCAGTATTTT.

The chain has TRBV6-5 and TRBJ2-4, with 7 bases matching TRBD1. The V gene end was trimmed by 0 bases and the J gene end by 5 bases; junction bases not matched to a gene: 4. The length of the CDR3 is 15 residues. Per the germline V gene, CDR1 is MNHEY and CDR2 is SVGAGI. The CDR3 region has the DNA TGTGCCAGCAGTTACTCGAGACAGGGTGAAAACATTCAGTACTTC. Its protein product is CASSYSRQGENIQYF.

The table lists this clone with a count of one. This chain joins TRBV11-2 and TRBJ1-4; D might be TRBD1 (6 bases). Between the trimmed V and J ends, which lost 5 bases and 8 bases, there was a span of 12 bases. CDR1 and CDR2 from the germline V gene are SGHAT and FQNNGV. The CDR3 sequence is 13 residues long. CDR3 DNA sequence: TGTGCCAGCAGCCGGGGACAAGGCGAAAAACTGTTTTTT. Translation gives CASSRGQGEKLFF.